The 17 T cell receptor beta chains presented below share a single source sample, sequenced in a study of blood T cell repertoires in COVID-19. The data were produced by immunoSEQ multiplex PCR, yet TCRdb's version contains in-frame clones alone and is incomplete. This sample yields under 300,000 clones, of which about four fifths are seen a single time; around 3.3% belongs to the top ten. Sequenced material: peripheral blood. The receptors derive from a woman aged 18-30 years with acute or convalescent COVID-19.

J is TRBJ1-5 and V is TRBV7-8; maybe TRBD1 (6 bases). The CDR3 has 15 amino acids. CDR1 SGHVS and CDR2 FQNEAQ come from the germline V gene. V lost 5 bases to trimming and J lost 1 base, with 12 bases between them. The CDR3 DNA reads as TGTGCCAGCAGCCCTAACAGGGTAAGCAATCAGCCCCAGCATTTT. Amino acid sequence: CASSPNRVSNQPQHF.

Written as DNA, the CDR3 is TGCGCCAGCAGCGGGGACAGGGGCTCGGACGAGCAGTACTTC. This translates into CASSGDRGSDEQYF. The chain is built from TRBV5-1 and TRBJ2-7; 10 bases agree with TRBD1. The V gene's germline CDR1 is SGHRS and CDR2 YFSETQ. The CDR3 runs to 14 residues. Trimming cost V 4 bases and J 5 bases; bases outside gene matches: 6. The entire variable domain, with the rest obtained from reference TRBV5-1 and TRBJ2-7, is as follows: KAGVTQTPRYLIKTRGQQVTLSCSPISGHRSVSWYQQTPGQGLQFLFEYFSETQRNKGNFPGRFSGRQFSNSRSEMNVSTLELGDSALYLCASSGDRGSDEQYFGPGTRLTVT.

The J gene is TRBJ2-1, the V gene TRBV19; TRBD2 matches 9 bases. Unmatched junction bases numbered 7, after V lost 4 bases and J lost 9 bases. The CDR3 is made up of 14 amino acids. The germline CDR1 and CDR2 sequences are LNHDA and SQIVND (reference sequence). CDR3 nucleotides: TGTGCCAGTAGTACCTCGGGACTAGCACCTGAGCAGTTCTTC. Its translation is CASSTSGLAPEQFF.

This chain uses TRBV28 with TRBJ1-3, with 9 bases identical to TRBD1. The CDR3 covers 17 residues. Trimming took 6 bases from V and 0 from J; bases not matched to a gene: 9. The germline V gene has CDR1 MDHEN and CDR2 SYDVKM. The DNA of the CDR3 is TGTGCCAGCAGCTCGCTCACAGGGGGCCCCTCTGGAAACACCATATATTTT. This encodes CASSSLTGGPSGNTIYF.

This chain uses TRBV7-9 with TRBJ2-2, with TRBD1 matching 7 bases. With V trimmed by 5 bases and J by 4 bases, 10 bases remained unmatched. Germline V gives CDR1 SEHNR, CDR2 FQNEAQ (reference sequence). The CDR3 runs 16 residues. CDR3 sequence (DNA): TGTGCCAGCAGCCCCCCGGACAGGATAATCACCGGGGAGCTGTTTTTT. Translated: CASSPPDRIITGELFF.

The chain couples TRBV24-1 to TRBJ2-5; 9 nucleotides match TRBD1. Germline lookup yields CDR1 KGHDR and CDR2 SFDVKD. The ends lost 4 bases at V and 6 bases at J; junction bases unmatched: 11. This CDR3 spans 16 amino acids. The CDR3 DNA follows: TGTGCCACCAGTGACCCAACAGGGGGCGAAGCAAAGACCCAGTACTTC. Encoded protein: CATSDPTGGEAKTQYF.

The rearrangement links TRBV30 to TRBJ2-3; 7 bases fit TRBD1. Germline V CDR1 and CDR2: GTSNPN, SVGIG (reference sequence). This CDR3 contains 13 residues. V dropped 6 bases and J dropped 5; count of bases not matched to a gene: 8. The CDR3 nucleotides read TGTGCCTGCGACAGGGCAAAGAGAGATACGCAGTATTTT. Protein sequence: CACDRAKRDTQYF.

The V and J genes are TRBV6-5 and TRBJ1-5; 10 bases match TRBD1. Germline V gene sequence: CDR1 MNHEY, CDR2 SVGAGI. Trimming at V came to 6 bases and at J to 2 bases, leaving 4 bases not matched to a gene. CDR3 length: 15 residues. CDR3: CASRGDRGGNQPQHF. The CDR3 region has the DNA TGTGCCAGCAGGGGGGACAGGGGAGGCAATCAGCCCCAGCATTTT.

This clone was picked up many times. The chain joins TRBV18 to TRBJ1-5; D is undetermined. Germline-derived CDR1 and CDR2 are KGHSH and LQKENI. Trimming cost V 1 base and J 5 bases, with 15 bases left between them. CDR3 length: 16 amino acids. CDR3 bases: TGTGCCAGCTCACCACTCCGTGAGGTGAGCCATCAGCCCCAGCATTTT. Amino acid sequence: CASSPLREVSHQPQHF.

This clone was counted a single time. This rearrangement joins TRBV6-5 to TRBJ2-7, with TRBD1 as a possible D gene (5 bases). The CDR3 is 15 residues long. V was shortened by 5 bases and J by 6 bases, with 20 bases between the two germline ends. Germline CDR1 reads MNHEY; CDR2 reads SVGAGI. DNA for the CDR3: TGTGCCAGCAGTCTGGCTCTAGGGGCCCGGGTCGAGCAGTACTTC. Its translation: CASSLALGARVEQYF.

The chain couples TRBV6-1 to TRBJ2-5; TRBD2 matches at 8 bases. In germline, CDR1 is MNHNS, CDR2 SASEGT. CDR3 length: 16 amino acids. J was trimmed by 2 bases and V by 4 bases; bases with no gene match: 9. Here the CDR3 reads CASSARASGRQETQYF. For the CDR3, the DNA is TGTGCCAGCAGTGCTCGGGCTAGCGGGCGACAAGAGACCCAGTACTTC.

V is TRBV18 and J is TRBJ2-1; 10 positions agree with TRBD2. V shed 4 bases and J 8 bases; nucleotides not matched to a gene: 8. The V gene's germline CDR1 is KGHSH and CDR2 LQKENI. This CDR3 comprises 15 residues. DNA for the CDR3: TGTGCCAGCTCACTAGGAGCGGGAGGGGTCGATGAGCAGTTCTTC. Translation: CASSLGAGGVDEQFF.

This clone was counted a few times. The gene calls are TRBV30 and TRBJ1-2, with unresolved D. V lost 3 bases and J lost 7, with 12 bases in between. This CDR3 is 12 amino acids long. CDR1 and CDR2 (germline): GTSNPN, SVGIG (reference sequence). The CDR3 is CAWSTGKGGYTF. The CDR3 coding sequence is TGTGCCTGGAGCACGGGGAAGGGTGGCTACACCTTC.

The chain links TRBV18 to TRBJ1-5; perhaps TRBD1 as D (6 bases). The CDR3 covers 14 residues. From germline, CDR1 is KGHSH and CDR2 LQKENI. Trimming pared 7 bases from V and 3 bases from J, leaving 13 bases between. Here the CDR3 reads CASLRGADNQPQHF. Here the CDR3 DNA reads TGTGCCAGCTTGCGGGGGGCCGACAATCAGCCCCAGCATTTT.

This clone was found a few times. This chain joins TRBV18 and TRBJ1-2; 10 positions match TRBD1. Germline V gene lookup returns CDR1 KGHSH and CDR2 LQKENI. The junction had 4 bases not matched to a gene; V was cut back by 2 bases and J by 7 bases. The CDR3 contains 14 residues. CDR3 DNA: TGTGCCAGCTCACCAAGACAGGGGGCTCGTGGCTACACCTTC. Translation: CASSPRQGARGYTF.

The chain links TRBV30 to TRBJ2-7, with 7 positions matching TRBD1. Germline CDR1 reads GTSNPN; CDR2 reads SVGIG (reference sequence). Trimming cost V 4 bases and J 2 bases; bases outside gene matches: 5. The CDR3 consists of 13 residues. The CDR3 region has the DNA TGTGCCTGGACCCACGGGACAGCCTACGAGCAGTACTTC. As protein: CAWTHGTAYEQYF.

In its sample, this clone was seen a few times. The rearrangement uses TRBV7-2 and TRBJ1-2; maybe TRBD1 (6 bases). The CDR3 has 14 residues. V was clipped by 7 bases and J by 3 bases, with 15 bases between them. Germline-derived CDR1 and CDR2 are SGHTA and FQGNSA. CDR3 amino acids: CASNWWGLDYGYTF. CDR3 DNA: TGTGCCAGCAATTGGTGGGGGCTAGACTATGGCTACACCTTC.